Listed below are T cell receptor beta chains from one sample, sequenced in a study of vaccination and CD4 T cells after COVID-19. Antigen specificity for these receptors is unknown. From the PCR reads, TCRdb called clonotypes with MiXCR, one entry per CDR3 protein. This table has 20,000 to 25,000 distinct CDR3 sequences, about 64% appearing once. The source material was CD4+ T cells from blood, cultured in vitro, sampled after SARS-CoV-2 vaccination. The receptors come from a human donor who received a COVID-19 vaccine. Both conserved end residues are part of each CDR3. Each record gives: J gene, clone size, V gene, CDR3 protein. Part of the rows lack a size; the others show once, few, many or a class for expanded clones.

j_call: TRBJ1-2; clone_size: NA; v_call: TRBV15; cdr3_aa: CATSRDLQGANYGYTF
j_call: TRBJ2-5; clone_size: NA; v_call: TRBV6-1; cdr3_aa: CASILLPDRLEEPQYF
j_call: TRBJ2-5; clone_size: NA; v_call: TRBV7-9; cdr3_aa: CASSLAGGEETQYF
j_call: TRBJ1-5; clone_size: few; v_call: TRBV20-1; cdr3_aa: CSARRQGNVQPQHF
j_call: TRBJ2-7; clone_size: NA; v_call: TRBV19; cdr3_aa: CASSIRGDLSSYEQYF
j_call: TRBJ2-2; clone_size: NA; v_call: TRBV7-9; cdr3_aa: CASSLVPGFTGELFF
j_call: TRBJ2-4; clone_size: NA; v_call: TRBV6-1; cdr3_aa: CASSEAWGNLLAKNIQYF
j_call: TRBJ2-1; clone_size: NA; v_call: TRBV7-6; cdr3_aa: CASSQLATSYNEQFF
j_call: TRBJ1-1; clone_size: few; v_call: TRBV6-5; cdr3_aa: CASSYSGQGAVDTEAFF
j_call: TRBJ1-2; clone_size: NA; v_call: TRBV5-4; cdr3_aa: CASRAIAGPYGYTF
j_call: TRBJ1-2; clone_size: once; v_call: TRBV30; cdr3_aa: CAWRHPGGEGGYGYTF
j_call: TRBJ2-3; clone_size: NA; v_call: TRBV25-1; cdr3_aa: CASSEPPPGVPSSTDTQYF
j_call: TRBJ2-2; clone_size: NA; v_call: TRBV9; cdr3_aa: CASSAGTSGTGELFF
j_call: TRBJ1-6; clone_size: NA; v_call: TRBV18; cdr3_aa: CASSLTSSYNSPLHF
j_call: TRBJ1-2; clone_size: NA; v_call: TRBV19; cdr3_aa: CASSITGVANYGYTF
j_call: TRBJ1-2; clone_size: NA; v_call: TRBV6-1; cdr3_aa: CASTTGQGLSDGYTF
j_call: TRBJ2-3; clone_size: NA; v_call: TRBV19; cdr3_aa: CASSIEVPGLAGGLDTQYF
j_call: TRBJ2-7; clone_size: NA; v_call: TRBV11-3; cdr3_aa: CASSLQTGAYEQYF
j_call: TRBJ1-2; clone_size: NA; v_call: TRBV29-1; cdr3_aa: CSASYLSYGYTF
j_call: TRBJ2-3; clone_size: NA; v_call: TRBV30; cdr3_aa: CASFRGSDTQYF
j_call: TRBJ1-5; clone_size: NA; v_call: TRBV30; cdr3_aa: CAWSSGTGVQPQHF
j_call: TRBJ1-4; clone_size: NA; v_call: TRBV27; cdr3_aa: CASSLTGGYEKLFF
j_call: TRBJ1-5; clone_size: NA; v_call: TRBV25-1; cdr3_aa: CASSEEGLGNQPQHF
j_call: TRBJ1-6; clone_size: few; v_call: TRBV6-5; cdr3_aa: CASSYSSGQVNSPLHF
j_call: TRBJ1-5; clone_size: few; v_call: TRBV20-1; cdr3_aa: CSASGLRGSNQPQHF
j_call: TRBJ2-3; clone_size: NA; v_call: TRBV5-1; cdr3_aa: CASSSGTSGKLDTQYF
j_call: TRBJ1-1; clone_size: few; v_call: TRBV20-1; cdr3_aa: CSASGGNSNTEAFF
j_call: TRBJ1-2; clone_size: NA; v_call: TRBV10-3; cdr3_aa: CAIRGSSANYGYTF
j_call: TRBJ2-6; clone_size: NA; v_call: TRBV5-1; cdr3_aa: CASSFSVGGANVLTF
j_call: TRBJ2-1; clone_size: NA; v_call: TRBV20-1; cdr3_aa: CSVPRGRGADNEQFF
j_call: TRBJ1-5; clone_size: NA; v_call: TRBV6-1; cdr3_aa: CASRETGTRNQPQHF
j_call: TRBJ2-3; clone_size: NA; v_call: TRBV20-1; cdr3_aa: CSARQGWTDTQYF
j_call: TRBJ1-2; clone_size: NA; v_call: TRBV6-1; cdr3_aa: CASRWTGGRGNYGYTF
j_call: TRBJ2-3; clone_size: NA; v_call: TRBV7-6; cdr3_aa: CASSPGLGRNIADTQYF
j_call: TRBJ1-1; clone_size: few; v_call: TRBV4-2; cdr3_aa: CASSQDSRNTEAFF
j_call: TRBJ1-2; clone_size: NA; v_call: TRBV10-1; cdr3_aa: CASSRTGTDYGYTF
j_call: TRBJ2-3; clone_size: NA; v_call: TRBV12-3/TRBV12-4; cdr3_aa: CASSLLAGGIGTQYF
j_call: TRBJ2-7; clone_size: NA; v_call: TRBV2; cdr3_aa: CASSGQVSYEQYF
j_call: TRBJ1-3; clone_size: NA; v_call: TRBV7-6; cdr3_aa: CASRTAGNTIYF
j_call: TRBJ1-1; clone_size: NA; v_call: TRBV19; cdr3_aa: CATEGRNTEAFF
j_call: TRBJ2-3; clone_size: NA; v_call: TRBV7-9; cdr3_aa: CASSPPTSGGGLSTDTQYF
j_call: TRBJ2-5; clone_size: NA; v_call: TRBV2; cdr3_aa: CASSQGLAAIQETQYF
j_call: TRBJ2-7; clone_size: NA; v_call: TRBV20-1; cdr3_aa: CSASQQGDSYEQYF
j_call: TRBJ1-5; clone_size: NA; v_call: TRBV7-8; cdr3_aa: CASSFRANQPQHF
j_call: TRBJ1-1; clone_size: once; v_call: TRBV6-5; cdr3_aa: CASSYSGGYSRTWGMNTEAFF
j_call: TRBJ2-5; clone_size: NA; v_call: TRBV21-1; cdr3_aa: CASSSRGTEKETQYF
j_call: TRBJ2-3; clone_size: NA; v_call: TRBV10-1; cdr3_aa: CASSGSTDTQYF
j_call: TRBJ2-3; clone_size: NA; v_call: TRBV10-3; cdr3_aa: CATGLSTDTQYF
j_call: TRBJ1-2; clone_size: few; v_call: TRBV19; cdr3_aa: CASSNPSRAYGYTF
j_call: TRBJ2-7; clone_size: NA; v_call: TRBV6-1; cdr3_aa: CASSERGQRSYEQYF
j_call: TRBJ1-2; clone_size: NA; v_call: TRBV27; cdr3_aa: CASRDSGGFYGYTF
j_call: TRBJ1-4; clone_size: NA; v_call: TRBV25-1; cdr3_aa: CASVRGGGKLFF
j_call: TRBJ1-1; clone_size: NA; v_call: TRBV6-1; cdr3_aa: CASTSRGSTEAFF
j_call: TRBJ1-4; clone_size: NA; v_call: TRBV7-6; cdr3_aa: CASRSSGQGVLSNEKLFF
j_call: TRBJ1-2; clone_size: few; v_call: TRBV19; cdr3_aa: CASSSGQGLNYGYTF
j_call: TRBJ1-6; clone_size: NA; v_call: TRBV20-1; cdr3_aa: CSAGEGGTGRSPLHF
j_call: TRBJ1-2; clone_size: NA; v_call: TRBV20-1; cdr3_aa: CSIKRQGSGGYTF
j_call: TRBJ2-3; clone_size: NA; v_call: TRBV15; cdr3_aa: CATSIIAGALTDTQYF
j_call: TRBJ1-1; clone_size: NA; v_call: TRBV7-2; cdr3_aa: CASSLRLRDSTEAFF
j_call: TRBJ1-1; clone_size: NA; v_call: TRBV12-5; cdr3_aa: CASAPESTEAFF